These 25 T cell receptor beta chains came from one sample sequenced in a study of blood T cell repertoires in COVID-19. Assay used: immunoSEQ multiplex PCR; TCRdb lists only in-frame clones, some missing. The sample lists about 160,000 clones; approximately 88% were seen once. The sample was peripheral blood. Source of these receptors: a woman older than 75 with active or convalescent COVID-19.

The table lists this clone with a count of one. V is TRBV4-3 and J is TRBJ1-2; D perhaps matches TRBD1 (6 bases). The germline gives CDR1 LGHNA, CDR2 YSLEER. CDR3 length: 15 residues. V was clipped by 5 bases and J by 6 bases, with 19 bases between them. CDR3 region: CASSDDRSGVDGYTF. In nucleotides, the CDR3 is TGCGCCAGCAGCGATGACAGGTCTGGCGTGGATGGCTACACCTTC.

V is TRBV5-1 and J is TRBJ1-1; 10 nucleotides agree with TRBD1. V trimming: 4 bases; J trimming: 1 base; junction bases outside the gene matches: 4. This CDR3 is built from 15 residues. Germline CDR1 is SGHRS and CDR2 is YFSETQ. CDR3 loop: CASSTGQGTNTEAFF. The CDR3 nucleotides read TGCGCCAGCAGCACGGGACAGGGGACGAACACTGAAGCTTTCTTT. The whole variable domain, filled in from reference TRBV5-1 and TRBJ1-1, reads KAGVTQTPRYLIKTRGQQVTLSCSPISGHRSVSWYQQTPGQGLQFLFEYFSETQRNKGNFPGRFSGRQFSNSRSEMNVSTLELGDSALYLCASSTGQGTNTEAFFGQGTRLTVV.

The V gene is TRBV4-1, the J gene TRBJ2-1; a weak D match, TRBD1 (7 bases). The V end lost 3 bases, the J end lost 2 bases, and 14 bases lay between the germline ends. Germline CDR1 MGHRA, CDR2 YSYEKL. CDR3 size: 16 residues. CDR3 nucleotides: TGCGCCAGCAGCCAGACTCAGGGGGGAACCTACAATGAGCAGTTCTTC. It encodes CASSQTQGGTYNEQFF.

This chain links TRBV6-1 with TRBJ2-3; TRBD1 matches 9 bases. CDR1 is MNHNS, CDR2 SASEGT, per germline. CDR3 length: 15 residues. Losses at the gene ends were 10 bases for V and 4 bases for J; bases not matched to a gene: 12. CDR3 coding DNA: TGTGCCACCCGTGAAGGGACAGGGCGCGCAGATACGCAGTATTTT. Translated: CATREGTGRADTQYF.

The chain carries TRBV4-3 and TRBJ1-1; no clear D. V lost 4 bases to trimming and J lost 6 bases, with 12 bases between them. CDR3 length equals 13 residues. Germline CDR1 LGHNA, CDR2 YSLEER. The CDR3 reads CASSLRVRAEAFF. The CDR3 coding sequence is TGCGCCAGCAGCCTCCGGGTTCGGGCTGAAGCTTTCTTT.

The chain combines TRBV6-6 with TRBJ1-5, with 9 bases identical to TRBD1. Germline loops: CDR1 MNHNY, CDR2 SVGAGI (reference sequence). CDR3 size: 17 residues. V gave up 5 bases and J gave up 3 bases; unmatched junction bases: 11. The CDR3 region has the DNA TGTGCCAGCAGTCAACACCGGACAGGGGCCAACAATCAGCCCCAGCATTTT. It codes for CASSQHRTGANNQPQHF.

The chain combines TRBV12-3 or TRBV12-4 with TRBJ2-7; no clear D gene. The CDR3 contains 12 residues. Trimming removed 3 bases at V and 7 bases at J, with 10 bases between. CDR3 in DNA: TGTGCCAGCAGTTTCATTATCGGGGAGCAGTACTTC. Protein sequence: CASSFIIGEQYF.

V is TRBV9 and J is TRBJ2-7; 10 bases agree with TRBD2. CDR1 is SGDLS and CDR2 is YYNGEE in the germline V gene. Trimming cost V 2 bases and J 5 bases; bases outside gene matches: 4. The CDR3 covers 14 residues. This CDR3 reads CASSVTSGSHEQYF. CDR3 DNA sequence: TGTGCCAGCAGCGTGACTAGCGGGTCCCACGAGCAGTACTTC.

The chain uses TRBV9 and TRBJ1-1; 8 bases align to TRBD1. The CDR3 totals 15 residues. V gave up 0 bases and J gave up 10 bases; unmatched junction bases: 11. Germline assignment: CDR1 SGDLS and CDR2 YYNGEE. The CDR3 coding sequence is TGTGCCAGCAGCGTAGGTGTAAGCGACAGGGGAATAGCTTTCTTT. Protein sequence: CASSVGVSDRGIAFF.

The V and J genes are TRBV5-1 and TRBJ2-1, with D hard to call. The ends were cut back, 6 bases at V and 3 bases at J, with 13 bases in the middle. Germline assignment: CDR1 SGHRS and CDR2 YFSETQ. The length of the CDR3 is 14 residues. CDR3 residues: CASTALTGYNEQFF. The CDR3 DNA follows: TGCGCCAGCACGGCTTTGACGGGCTACAATGAGCAGTTCTTC.

V usage is TRBV19 and J usage is TRBJ2-1, with TRBD1 matching 9 bases. V was pared by 6 bases and J by 4 bases, with 10 bases of the junction left unmatched. Germline V CDR1 and CDR2: LNHDA, SQIVND (reference sequence). The CDR3 loop spans 16 amino acids. The CDR3 loop reads CASRTMGTGWYNEQFF. For the CDR3, the DNA is TGTGCCAGTAGGACAATGGGGACAGGGTGGTACAATGAGCAGTTCTTC.

The chain has TRBV2 and TRBJ2-1; 11 bases are a match to TRBD1. The V segment lost 3 bases and the J segment 4 bases; nucleotides outside the gene matches: 8. Germline V gene sequence: CDR1 SNHLY, CDR2 FYNNEI. This CDR3 has 17 residues. Here the CDR3 DNA reads TGTGCCAGCAGTGATAGAAGAGGGACAGGGGGTTACAATGAGCAGTTCTTC. It translates to CASSDRRGTGGYNEQFF.

V usage is TRBV6-1 and J usage is TRBJ2-1, with D possibly TRBD2 on 6 matching bases. Germline CDR1 and CDR2: MNHNS and SASEGT. This CDR3 region has 15 residues. With 3 bases removed from V and 1 base from J, the gap between germline ends came to 10 bases. In nucleotides, the CDR3 is TGTGCCAGCAGTGATAAGGGGAGGTCCTACAATGAGCAGTTCTTC. This translates into CASSDKGRSYNEQFF.

J is TRBJ1-1 and V is TRBV4-3; D is undetermined. V lost 3 bases to trimming and J lost 3 bases, with 20 bases between them. The CDR3 is 17 residues long. The V gene's germline CDR1 is LGHNA and CDR2 YSLEER. The CDR3 DNA follows: TGCGCCAGCAGCCAGCAAGACGGGGTTCCCTCTTACACTGAAGCTTTCTTT. Translation gives CASSQQDGVPSYTEAFF.

The chain links TRBV10-3 to TRBJ1-4, with TRBD1 matching over 9 bases. CDR3 size: 14 residues. V lost 8 bases to trimming and J lost 5 bases; unmatched junction nucleotides: 6. In germline, CDR1 is ENHRY, CDR2 SYGVKD. DNA of the CDR3: TGTGCCATCGCCTCCGGGACAGGGAATGAAAAACTGTTTTTT. Its protein product is CAIASGTGNEKLFF.

The chain recombines TRBV12-3 or TRBV12-4 with TRBJ1-2, with a possible D match to TRBD1 (5 bases). The CDR3 covers 12 residues. V was cut by 6 bases and J by 2 bases, with 7 bases left in between. This CDR3 reads CASSRQNYGYTF. CDR3 coding DNA: TGTGCCAGCAGCCGACAGAACTATGGCTACACCTTC.

This clone was picked up one time. V and J are TRBV5-4 and TRBJ1-4; 7 nucleotides align to TRBD1. The length of the CDR3 is 14 residues. J gave up 4 bases and V 4 bases, and 4 bases lay outside the gene matches. CDR1 and CDR2 (germline): SGHNT, YYREEE (reference sequence). The CDR3 is CASSRGQFNEKLFF. DNA of the CDR3: TGTGCCAGCAGCAGGGGACAGTTTAATGAAAAACTGTTTTTT.

The chain couples TRBV2 to TRBJ2-1, with 7 bases aligning to TRBD1. The CDR3 spans 15 residues. J lost 2 bases, V lost 3 bases, and 4 bases had no gene match. Per germline, CDR1 SNHLY and CDR2 FYNNEI. The chain's CDR3 is CASSDGQGAYNEQFF. The CDR3 region has the DNA TGTGCCAGCAGTGATGGGCAGGGGGCCTACAATGAGCAGTTCTTC.

In this sample, this clone turned up once. The V call is TRBV19, the J call TRBJ1-1; tentatively, D is TRBD1 (6 bases). The CDR3 is 12 residues long. Germline CDR1 reads LNHDA; CDR2 reads SQIVND (reference sequence). The V and J ends lost 10 bases and 1 base respectively, with 10 bases between them. The CDR3, as DNA: TGTGCCACCAGGACAGCGAACACTGAAGCTTTCTTT. Translating it yields CATRTANTEAFF.

This chain uses TRBV7-9 with TRBJ1-1; D is ambiguous. Germline CDR1 SEHNR, CDR2 FQNEAQ (reference sequence). The CDR3 is 17 residues long. Trimming took 8 bases from V and 1 from J, leaving 23 bases between them. CDR3 loop: CASAVWSYRRENTEAFF. The CDR3 region has the DNA TGTGCCAGCGCGGTCTGGAGCTACCGGCGGGAGAACACTGAAGCTTTCTTT.

This clone was counted a few times. The V call is TRBV3-1 (or the pseudogene TRBV3-2), the J call TRBJ2-5; a possible D gene is TRBD2 (7 bases). The CDR3 extends over 14 amino acids. V lost 0 bases to trimming and J lost 4 bases, with 9 bases between them. Germline CDR1 is LGHDT and CDR2 is YNNKEL (reference sequence). This CDR3 is CASSQERGGETQYF. DNA for the CDR3: TGTGCCAGCAGCCAAGAAAGGGGGGGAGAGACCCAGTACTTC.

The chain links TRBV7-2 to TRBJ2-5; the match to TRBD1 covers 8 bases. Germline lookup yields CDR1 SGHTA and CDR2 FQGNSA. V lost 10 bases, J lost 0 bases, and 16 bases stayed unmatched. The CDR3 is 17 residues long. This CDR3 is CATLSGTGGKYQETQYF. CDR3 sequence (DNA): TGTGCCACTCTTTCCGGGACAGGCGGCAAGTACCAAGAGACCCAGTACTTC.

The J gene is TRBJ2-4, the V gene TRBV6-5; 7 bases are shared with TRBD2. Germline V gives CDR1 MNHEY, CDR2 SVGAGI. The V segment lost 7 bases and the J segment 6 bases; nucleotides outside the gene matches: 12. There are 15 residues in the CDR3. This chain's CDR3 is CASKPAGLLLNIQYF. The DNA for the CDR3 is TGTGCCAGCAAACCCGCGGGACTACTCCTAAACATTCAGTACTTC.

The V call is TRBV7-8, the J call TRBJ1-1; 7 bases match TRBD1. Germline V gene lookup returns CDR1 SGHVS and CDR2 FQNEAQ. V lost 10 bases and J lost 7; bases outside the gene matches: 15. The CDR3 sequence is 14 residues long. CDR3 DNA: TGTGCCACCACCCAGGGACAGCTAGCTAATGAAGCTTTCTTT. Translating gives CATTQGQLANEAFF.

V usage is TRBV5-6 and J usage is TRBJ1-1; TRBD1 is a possible D gene (6 bases). CDR1 and CDR2 from the germline V gene are SGHDT and YYEEEE. CDR3 length: 13 residues. V was cut by 1 base and J by 8 bases, with 12 bases left in between. The CDR3 sequence: CASSLMQGLEAFF. CDR3 sequence (DNA): TGTGCCAGCAGCTTGATGCAGGGGTTAGAAGCTTTCTTT.